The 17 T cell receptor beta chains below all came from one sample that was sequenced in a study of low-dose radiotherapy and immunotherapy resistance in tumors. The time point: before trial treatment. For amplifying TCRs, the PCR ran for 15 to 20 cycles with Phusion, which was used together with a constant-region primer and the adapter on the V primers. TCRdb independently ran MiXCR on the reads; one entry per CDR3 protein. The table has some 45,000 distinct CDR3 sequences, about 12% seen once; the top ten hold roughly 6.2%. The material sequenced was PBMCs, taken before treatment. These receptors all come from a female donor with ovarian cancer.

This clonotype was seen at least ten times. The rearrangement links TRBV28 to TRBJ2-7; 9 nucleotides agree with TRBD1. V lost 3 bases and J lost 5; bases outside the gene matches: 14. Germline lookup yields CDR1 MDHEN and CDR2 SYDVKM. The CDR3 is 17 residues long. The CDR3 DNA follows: TGTGCCAGCAGTTTGCCTAGTACAGGGGGCGGTTTCCACGAGCAGTACTTC. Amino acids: CASSLPSTGGGFHEQYF.

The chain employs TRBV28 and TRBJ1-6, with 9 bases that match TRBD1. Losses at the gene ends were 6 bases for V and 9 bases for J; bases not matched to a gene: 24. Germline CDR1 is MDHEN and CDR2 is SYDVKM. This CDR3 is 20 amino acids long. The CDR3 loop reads CASRWGHRGLLVGPISPLHF. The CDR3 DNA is TGTGCCAGCAGGTGGGGGCACAGGGGGCTCCTAGTTGGTCCCATTTCACCCCTCCACTTT.

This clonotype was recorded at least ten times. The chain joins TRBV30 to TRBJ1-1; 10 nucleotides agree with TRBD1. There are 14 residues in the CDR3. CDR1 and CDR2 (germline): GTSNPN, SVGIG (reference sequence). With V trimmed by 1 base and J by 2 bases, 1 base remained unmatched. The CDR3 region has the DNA TGTGCCTGGAGTGGGGACAGGGGAAACACTGAAGCTTTCTTT. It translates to CAWSGDRGNTEAFF.

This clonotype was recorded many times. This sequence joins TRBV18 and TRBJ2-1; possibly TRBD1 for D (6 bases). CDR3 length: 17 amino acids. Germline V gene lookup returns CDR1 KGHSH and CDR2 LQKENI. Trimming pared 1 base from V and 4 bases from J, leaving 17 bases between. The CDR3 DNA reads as TGTGCCAGCTCACCACGGGGGCTAAGGGATTATTACAATGAGCAGTTCTTC. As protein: CASSPRGLRDYYNEQFF. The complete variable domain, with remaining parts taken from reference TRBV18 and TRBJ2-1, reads NAGVMQNPRHLVRRRGQEARLRCSPMKGHSHVYWYRQLPEEGLKFMVYLQKENIIDESGMPKERFSAEFPKEGPSILRIQQVVRGDSAAYFCASSPRGLRDYYNEQFFGPGTRLTVL.

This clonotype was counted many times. The CDR3: CASSFLDSPLHF. CDR3 in DNA: TGTGCCAGTAGCTTTTTGGATTCACCCCTCCACTTT. This chain connects TRBV19 to TRBJ1-6; D is undetermined. This CDR3 comprises 12 residues. V was clipped by 6 bases and J by 8 bases, with 8 bases between them. Germline loops: CDR1 LNHDA, CDR2 SQIVND (reference sequence).

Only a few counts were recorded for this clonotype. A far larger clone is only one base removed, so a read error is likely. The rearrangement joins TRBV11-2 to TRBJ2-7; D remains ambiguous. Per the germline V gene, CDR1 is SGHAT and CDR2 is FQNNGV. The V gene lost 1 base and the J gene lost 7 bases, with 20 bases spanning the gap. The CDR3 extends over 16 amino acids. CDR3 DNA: TGTGCCAGCAGCTTAGTGGGGTCCACTATTTACAATGAGCAGTACTTC. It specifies CASSLVGSTIYNEQYF.

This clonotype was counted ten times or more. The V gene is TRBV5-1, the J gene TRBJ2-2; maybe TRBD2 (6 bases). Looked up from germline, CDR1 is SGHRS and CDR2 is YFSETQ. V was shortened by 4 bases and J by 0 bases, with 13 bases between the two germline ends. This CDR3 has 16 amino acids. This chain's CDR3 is CASSRGDFSNTGELFF. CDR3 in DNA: TGCGCCAGCAGCCGCGGGGACTTCTCGAACACCGGGGAGCTGTTTTTT. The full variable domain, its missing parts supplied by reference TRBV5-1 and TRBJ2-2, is KAGVTQTPRYLIKTRGQQVTLSCSPISGHRSVSWYQQTPGQGLQFLFEYFSETQRNKGNFPGRFSGRQFSNSRSEMNVSTLELGDSALYLCASSRGDFSNTGELFFGEGSRLTVL.

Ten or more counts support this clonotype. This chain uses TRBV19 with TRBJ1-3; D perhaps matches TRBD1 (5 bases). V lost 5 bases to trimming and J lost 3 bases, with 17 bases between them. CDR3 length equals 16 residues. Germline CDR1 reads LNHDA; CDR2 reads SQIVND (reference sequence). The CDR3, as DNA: TGTGCCAGTAGTGTAAGCTGGGGGTCGTATGGAAACACCATATATTTT. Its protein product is CASSVSWGSYGNTIYF.

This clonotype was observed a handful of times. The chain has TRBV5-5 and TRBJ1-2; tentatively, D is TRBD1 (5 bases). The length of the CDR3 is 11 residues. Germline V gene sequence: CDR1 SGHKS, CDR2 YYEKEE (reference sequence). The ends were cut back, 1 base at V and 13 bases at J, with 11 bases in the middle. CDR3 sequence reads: CASSLTGPSTF. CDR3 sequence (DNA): TGTGCCAGCAGCTTGACAGGTCCTTCCACCTTC.

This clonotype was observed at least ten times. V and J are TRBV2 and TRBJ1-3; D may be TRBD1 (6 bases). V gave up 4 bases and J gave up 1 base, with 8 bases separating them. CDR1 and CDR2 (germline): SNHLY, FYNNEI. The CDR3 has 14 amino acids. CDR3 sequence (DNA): TGTGCCAGCAGTGTACAGGGATCTGGAAACACCATATATTTT. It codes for CASSVQGSGNTIYF.

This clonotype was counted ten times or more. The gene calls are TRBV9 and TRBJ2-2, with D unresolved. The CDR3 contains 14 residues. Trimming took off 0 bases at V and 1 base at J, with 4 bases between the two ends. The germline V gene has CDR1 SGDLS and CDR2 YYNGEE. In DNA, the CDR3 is TGTGCCAGCAGCGTAGGGGTGAACACCGGGGAGCTGTTTTTT. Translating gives CASSVGVNTGELFF. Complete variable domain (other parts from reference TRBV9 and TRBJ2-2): DSGVTQTPKHLITATGQRVTLRCSPRSGDLSVYWYQQSLDQGLQFLIQYYNGEERAKGNILERFSAQQFPDLHSELNLSSLELGDSALYFCASSVGVNTGELFFGEGSRLTVL.

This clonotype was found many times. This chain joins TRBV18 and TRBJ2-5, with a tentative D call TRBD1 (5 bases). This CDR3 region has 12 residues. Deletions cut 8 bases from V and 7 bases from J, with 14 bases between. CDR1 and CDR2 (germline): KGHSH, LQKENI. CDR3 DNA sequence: TGTGCCAGCGACAGTACCTCGGGGACCCAGTACTTC. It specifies CASDSTSGTQYF.

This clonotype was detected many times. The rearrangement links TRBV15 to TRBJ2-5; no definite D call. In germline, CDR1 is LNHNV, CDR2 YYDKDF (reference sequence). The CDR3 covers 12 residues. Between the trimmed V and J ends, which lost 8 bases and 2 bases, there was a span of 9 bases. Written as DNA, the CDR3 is TGTGCCACCTCGACAAGACAAGAGACCCAGTACTTC. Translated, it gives CATSTRQETQYF.

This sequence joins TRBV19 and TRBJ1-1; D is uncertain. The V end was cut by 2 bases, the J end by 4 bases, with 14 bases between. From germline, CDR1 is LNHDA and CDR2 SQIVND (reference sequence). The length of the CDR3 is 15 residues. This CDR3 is CASSIQGTPGTEAFF. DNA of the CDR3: TGTGCCAGTAGTATACAAGGTACCCCAGGCACTGAAGCTTTCTTT. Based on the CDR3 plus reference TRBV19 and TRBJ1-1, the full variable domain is DGGITQSPKYLFRKEGQNVTLSCEQNLNHDAMYWYRQDPGQGLRLIYYSQIVNDFQKGDIAEGYSVSREKKESFPLTVTSAQKNPTAFYLCASSIQGTPGTEAFFGQGTRLTVV.

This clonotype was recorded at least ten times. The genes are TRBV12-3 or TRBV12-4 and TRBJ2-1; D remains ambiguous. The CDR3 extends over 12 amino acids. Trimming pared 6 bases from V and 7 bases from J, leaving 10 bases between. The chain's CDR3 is CASRESENEQFF. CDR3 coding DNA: TGTGCCAGCAGGGAATCCGAAAATGAGCAGTTCTTC.

The DNA for the CDR3 is TGTGCCAGCAGTCGACAGAATCTTAACTATGGCTACACCTTC. This sequence encodes CASSRQNLNYGYTF. The genes are TRBV12-3 or TRBV12-4 and TRBJ1-2; a possible D gene is TRBD1 (5 bases). This CDR3 is 14 amino acids long. V lost 5 bases and J 1 base, leaving 11 bases between the germline ends.

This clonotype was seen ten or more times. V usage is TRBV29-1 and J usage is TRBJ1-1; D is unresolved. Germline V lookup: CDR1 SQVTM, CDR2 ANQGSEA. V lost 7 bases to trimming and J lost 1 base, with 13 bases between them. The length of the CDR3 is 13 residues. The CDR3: CSAGGGRNTEAFF. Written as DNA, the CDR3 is TGCAGCGCTGGTGGAGGGCGGAACACTGAAGCTTTCTTT. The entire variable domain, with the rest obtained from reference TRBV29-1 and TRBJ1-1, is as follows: SAVISQKPSRDICQRGTSLTIQCQVDSQVTMMFWYRQQPGQSLTLIATANQGSEATYESGFVIDKFPISRPNLTFSTLTVSNMSPEDSSIYLCSAGGGRNTEAFFGQGTRLTVV.